This is a list of T cell receptor beta chains from one sample in a study of cytomegalovirus exposure and HLA in healthy donors. The repertoire was sequenced with immunoSEQ multiplex PCR; TCRdb's copy has only in-frame clones and lacks some. The sample carries 150,000 to 200,000 clones, about 80% recorded once. Sequenced input: PBMCs. These receptors were taken from a man between 18 and 29 years old in good health and CMV-seropositive. Both conserved end residues are part of each CDR3. Part of the rows lack a size; the others show once, few, many or a class for expanded clones.

v_call,clone_size,cdr3_aa
TRBV6-1,once,CASSDKGNQPQHF
TRBV4-3,.,CASSQDHVGRDEQYF
TRBV4-3,.,CASSQTLLKGYGSYTF
TRBV19,few,CASSKIGTAGYGYTF
TRBV5-8,few,CASSHGQANTGELFF
TRBV4-2,.,CASSQVISAGAYEQYF
TRBV29-1,.,CSVGSGSRGDEQFF
TRBV2,.,CASTDGTAEAQYF
TRBV10-3,.,CAIRAGQGFYEQYF
TRBV13,few,CASSEGRGSSYEQYF
TRBV11-2,.,CASSLEDRVYEQYF
TRBV6-4,.,CASRPSGGYTDTQYF
TRBV7-6,.,CASNSLRGGKNQETQYF
TRBV5-6,.,CASSFLTSPNNEQFF
TRBV5-1,.,CASSLSLSSGRDTQYF
TRBV4-1,.,CASSPPRTSGRGVNEQFF
TRBV7-2,.,CASSALAGWETQYF
TRBV29-1,few,CSVSGQGTDTQYF
TRBV5-1,once,CASSASGTSGSDTQYF
TRBV4-3,.,CASSQELGDTGELFF
TRBV4-3,.,CASSQTWGGARESPYEQYF
TRBV5-1,few,CASSPDRVNTEAFF
TRBV2,.,CASRVTGTVDFYGYTF
TRBV6-6,few,CASSAGTGGMETQYF
TRBV18,.,CASSKTALGTNEKLFF
TRBV5-1,.,CASSLGQDYEQYF
TRBV19,.,CASSIGGTSYEQYF
TRBV5-1,.,CARTGPSWFF
TRBV27,.,CASLVVVENIQYF
TRBV7-9,.,CASSHLDTGGYEQYF
TRBV19,.,CASTKDRGLDGYTF
TRBV21-1,once,CASRIPNVPGDNSTDTQYF
TRBV23-1,once,CASSQLALGRQPIGYTF
TRBV7-3,once,CASSAGQGETQYF
TRBV19,.,CASSISEPPRGSNQPQHF
TRBV30,.,CAWSVLGNEQYF
TRBV7-2,.,CASSRDTATDTQYF
TRBV27,.,CASSPRRGETQYF
TRBV27,.,CASLGAGGQFGEQFF
TRBV19,.,CASSIGGSRSDEQYF
TRBV10-2,few,CASKDRVLNIQYF
TRBV11-1,.,CASSLGTSGMWDEQFF
TRBV6-5,once,CASSYGGGAYGYTF
TRBV7-6,once,CASSLAHSGSRSYEQYF
TRBV5-1,.,CANSPLSGPTGELFF
TRBV5-4,.,CASTLEGTGELFF
TRBV7-9,.,CASSLAFGASEANIQYF
TRBV5-1,.,CASSGKAALGGNQPQHF
TRBV2,.,CASRYRDRDGYTF
TRBV4-1,few,CASSQRRPQGPYLSGNTIYF
TRBV4-1,few,CASSLVGGNYEQYF
TRBV6-9,.,CANPQGRVNTEAFF
TRBV7-3,.,CASSSPGTGDGNEQFF
TRBV14,.,CASSQAGHIEAFF
TRBV6-5,.,CASMSSYNEQFF